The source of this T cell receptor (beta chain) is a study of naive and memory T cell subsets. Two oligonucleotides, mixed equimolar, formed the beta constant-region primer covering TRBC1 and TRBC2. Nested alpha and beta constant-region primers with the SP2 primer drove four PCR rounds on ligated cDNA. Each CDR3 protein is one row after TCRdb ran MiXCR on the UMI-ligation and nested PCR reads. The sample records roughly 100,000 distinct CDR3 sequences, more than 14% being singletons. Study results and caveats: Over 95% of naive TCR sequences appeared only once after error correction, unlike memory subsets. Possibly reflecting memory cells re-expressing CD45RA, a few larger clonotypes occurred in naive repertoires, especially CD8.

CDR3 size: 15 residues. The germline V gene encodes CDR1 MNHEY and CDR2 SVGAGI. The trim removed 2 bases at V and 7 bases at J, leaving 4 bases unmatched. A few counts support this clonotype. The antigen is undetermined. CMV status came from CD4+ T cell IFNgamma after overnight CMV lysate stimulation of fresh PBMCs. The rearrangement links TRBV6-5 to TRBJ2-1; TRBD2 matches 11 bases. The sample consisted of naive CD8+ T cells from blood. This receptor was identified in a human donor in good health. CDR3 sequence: CASSYPLAGVNEQFF. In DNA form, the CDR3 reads TGTGCCAGCAGTTACCCACTAGCGGGAGTTAATGAGCAGTTCTTC.